Listed below are T cell receptor beta chains from one sample, sequenced in a study of blood T cell repertoires in COVID-19. Sequencing was performed with immunoSEQ multiplex PCR; in TCRdb, only in-frame clones are kept and a portion is missing. The sample has some 120,000 clones, roughly four fifths seen once. Sequencing was done on a sample of peripheral blood. These receptors were taken from a man between 65 and 80 years old with acute or convalescent COVID-19. The CDR3 runs from the conserved cysteine through the conserved F or W. A D gene is named only where the DNA matches it firmly. Clone size is stated in some rows and not others, as once, few, many or a class when expanded.

size	D	V	J	CDR3	DNA
.	TRBD1	TRBV28	TRBJ1-5	CASSYLQGGGNQPQHF	TGTGCCAGCAGTTATCTACAGGGGGGTGGCAATCAGCCCCAGCATTTT
.	TRBD1	TRBV28	TRBJ2-4	CASSSKGQGDIQYF	TGTGCCAGCAGTTCCAAGGGACAGGGTGACATTCAGTACTTC
.	TRBD1	TRBV28	TRBJ1-2	CASSVGQGSGYTF	TGTGCCAGCAGTGTTGGACAGGGCAGCGGCTACACCTTC
few	.	TRBV10-2	TRBJ2-7	CASKNLNQGNEQYF	TGCGCCAGCAAGAATTTAAACCAGGGGAACGAGCAGTACTTC
.	.	TRBV25-1	TRBJ1-2	CASSEYTAGGNGYTF	TGTGCCAGCAGTGAATATACAGCCGGAGGGAATGGCTACACCTTC
.	.	TRBV6-5	TRBJ2-3	CASSRTATTDTQYF	TGTGCCAGCAGTCGGACAGCCACCACAGATACGCAGTATTTT
.	TRBD2	TRBV15	TRBJ2-1	CATSRLAGGRNEQFF	TGTGCCACCAGCAGACTAGCGGGAGGGCGTAATGAGCAGTTCTTC
.	.	TRBV7-9	TRBJ1-6	CASSSTTGGRSPLHF	TGTGCCAGCAGCTCAACGACGGGAGGTCGGTCACCCCTCCACTTT
.	.	TRBV5-1	TRBJ2-6	CASSLAARGSGANVLTF	TGCGCCAGCAGCTTGGCAGCTCGAGGGTCTGGGGCCAACGTCCTGACTTTC
.	.	TRBV30	TRBJ1-1	CAWSLGRNTEAFF	TGTGCCTGGAGTCTCGGTCGGAACACTGAAGCTTTCTTT
.	TRBD2	TRBV5-4	TRBJ2-3	CASSFQRGGTDTQYF	TGTGCCAGCAGCTTCCAGCGGGGGGGCACAGATACGCAGTATTTT
.	TRBD1	TRBV7-3	TRBJ1-2	CASSLGQLTNYGYTF	TGTGCCAGCAGCTTGGGACAGCTTACTAACTATGGCTACACCTTC
.	TRBD1	TRBV7-3	TRBJ2-1	CASSNTGQGSDEQFF	TGTGCCAGCAGCAACACGGGACAGGGATCCGATGAGCAGTTCTTC
.	.	TRBV12-3/TRBV12-4	TRBJ1-1	CASILTANTEAFF	TGTGCCAGCATCCTGACAGCGAACACTGAAGCTTTCTTT
.	TRBD1	TRBV2	TRBJ1-3	CASNPQGAGNTIYF	TGTGCCAGCAATCCACAGGGGGCTGGAAACACCATATATTTT
.	.	TRBV12-3/TRBV12-4	TRBJ1-2	CATSVGANYGYTF	TGTGCCACCAGCGTTGGGGCCAACTATGGCTACACCTTC
.	.	TRBV6-4	TRBJ2-1	CASSDSPNSSYNEQFF	TGTGCCAGCAGTGACTCCCCTAATAGCTCCTACAATGAGCAGTTCTTC
.	TRBD2	TRBV18	TRBJ2-7	CASSPGTSGGVYEQYF	TGTGCCAGCTCACCTGGGACTAGCGGGGGTGTCTACGAGCAGTACTTC
.	TRBD1	TRBV24-1	TRBJ1-5	CATCAGPGQGAYGNQPQHF	TGTGCCACCTGTGCGGGCCCGGGACAGGGGGCCTATGGCAATCAGCCCCAGCATTTT
.	TRBD1	TRBV9	TRBJ1-4	CASSAGQYNEKLFF	TGTGCCAGCAGCGCGGGACAGTATAATGAAAAACTGTTTTTT
.	TRBD1	TRBV6-5	TRBJ1-2	CASAGGYGYTF	TGTGCCAGCGCAGGGGGCTATGGCTACACCTTC
.	.	TRBV12-3/TRBV12-4	TRBJ2-2	CASSPDTGELFF	TGTGCCAGCAGTCCCGACACCGGGGAGCTGTTTTTT
.	.	TRBV7-9	TRBJ2-3	CASSLQGLDTDTQYF	TGTGCCAGCAGCTTACAGGGGTTGGACACAGATACGCAGTATTTT
.	TRBD1	TRBV28	TRBJ2-3	CASTGTGGADTQYF	TGTGCCAGCACCGGGACAGGGGGTGCAGATACGCAGTATTTT
.	.	TRBV28	TRBJ2-7	CASRSGDPIGGFYAQYF	TGTGCCAGCAGATCAGGGGACCCTATCGGTGGATTCTACGCGCAGTACTTC
.	.	TRBV5-1	TRBJ2-5	CASSLAPGSLETQYF	TGCGCCAGCAGCTTGGCCCCAGGGTCCCTAGAGACCCAGTACTTC
few	.	TRBV6-5	TRBJ1-2	CASSKGDIPGSYTF	TGTGCCAGCAGTAAGGGGGACATACCGGGAAGCTACACCTTC
.	.	TRBV2	TRBJ1-1	CASSEGRPADTEAFF	TGTGCCAGCAGTGAAGGTAGGCCGGCGGACACTGAAGCTTTCTTT
few	.	TRBV6-5	TRBJ1-1	CASTESRGAFF	TGTGCCAGCACCGAATCGCGAGGGGCTTTCTTT
.	TRBD1	TRBV9	TRBJ2-1	CASSYNRDRDPSEQFF	TGTGCCAGCAGTTATAACCGGGACAGGGATCCGAGTGAGCAGTTCTTC
.	TRBD2	TRBV9	TRBJ2-7	CASSRSPGLAALRDYEQYF	TGTGCCAGCAGCCGCAGTCCGGGACTAGCGGCCCTCCGCGACTACGAGCAGTACTTC
.	.	TRBV25-1	TRBJ2-7	CASSGMAGLDF	TGTGCCAGCAGTGGGATGGCGGGCTTAGACTTC
.	.	TRBV28	TRBJ1-3	CASSSGWAGNTIYF	TGTGCCAGCAGTTCAGGGTGGGCTGGAAACACCATATATTTT
.	TRBD1	TRBV5-1	TRBJ1-2	CASAWTGVGYGYTF	TGCGCCAGCGCATGGACAGGGGTTGGCTATGGCTACACCTTC
.	TRBD1	TRBV6-5	TRBJ2-7	CASSYAGQGQYF	TGTGCCAGCAGTTACGCAGGACAGGGGCAGTACTTC
.	.	TRBV5-1	TRBJ2-1	CASSLAGLGGNEQFF	TGCGCCAGCAGCTTGGCTGGGCTCGGGGGCAATGAGCAGTTCTTC
.	TRBD2	TRBV3-1/TRBV3-2	TRBJ2-1	CASSQVVTSGNNEQFF	TGTGCCAGCAGCCAAGTTGTGACTAGCGGTAACAATGAGCAGTTCTTC
.	TRBD1	TRBV11-2	TRBJ1-2	CASTLTFLRSNRGYGYTF	TGTGCCAGCACCCTCACATTTCTCCGATCCAACAGGGGTTATGGCTACACCTTC
.	TRBD2	TRBV4-2	TRBJ2-1	CASSQVEGGSYNEQFF	TGTGCCAGCAGCCAAGTGGAGGGCGGGAGTTACAATGAGCAGTTCTTC
.	TRBD2	TRBV9	TRBJ2-1	CASSVELWTSGEYNEQFF	TGTGCCAGCAGCGTAGAACTCTGGACTAGCGGGGAATACAATGAGCAGTTCTTC
.	TRBD1	TRBV5-1	TRBJ1-2	CASREGGGYTF	TGCGCCAGCAGAGAAGGGGGCGGCTACACCTTC
.	.	TRBV2	TRBJ1-1	CASRLQGKGTEAFF	TGTGCCAGCAGGTTACAGGGTAAGGGCACTGAAGCTTTCTTT
few	.	TRBV9	TRBJ2-7	CASSATSQVGEQYF	TGTGCCAGCAGCGCGACATCACAGGTGGGGGAGCAGTACTTC
.	.	TRBV5-4	TRBJ2-3	CASSLVAGAVTDTQYF	TGTGCCAGCAGCTTGGTTGCGGGGGCAGTCACAGATACGCAGTATTTT
few	.	TRBV3-1/TRBV3-2	TRBJ1-2	CASSQGGGYTF	TGTGCCAGCAGCCAGGGGGGAGGCTACACCTTC
once	TRBD1	TRBV10-3	TRBJ1-1	CAISEGQLNTEAFF	TGTGCCATCAGCGAGGGACAGTTAAACACTGAAGCTTTCTTT
.	.	TRBV19	TRBJ1-5	CASSLPIRSNQPQHF	TGTGCCAGTAGTCTCCCTATCCGGAGCAATCAGCCCCAGCATTTT
.	TRBD2	TRBV18	TRBJ2-5	CASSPRAGAWETQYF	TGTGCCAGCTCACCACGGGCGGGAGCCTGGGAGACCCAGTACTTC
.	TRBD1	TRBV29-1	TRBJ1-2	CSVEAGGNGYTF	TGCAGCGTTGAGGCAGGGGGCAATGGCTACACCTTC
.	.	TRBV28	TRBJ1-2	CAVGASRRGGYTF	TGTGCCGTGGGGGCTTCCCGGCGTGGGGGCTACACCTTC
.	.	TRBV27	TRBJ1-2	CASSFSETGYGYTF	TGTGCCAGCAGTTTCTCAGAGACGGGCTATGGCTACACCTTC
.	.	TRBV9	TRBJ2-3	CASGGGFDTQYF	TGTGCCAGCGGGGGAGGTTTTGATACGCAGTATTTT
.	TRBD2	TRBV6-5	TRBJ2-4	CASRTPQGGDIQYF	TGTGCCAGCAGGACCCCTCAGGGAGGGGACATTCAGTACTTC